This T cell receptor (beta chain) was sequenced in a study of T cell responses to AZD1222 COVID-19 vaccine. Findings and caveats of the study: Repertoires were obtained solely post-peak T cell response. Mapped onto spike, vaccine-associated CD4 TCRs spanned it and were dominant at 160-218 and 743-854.

Second-dose groups at about 4 or about 12 weeks were pooled. TCRdb's table, derived via immunoSEQ multiplex PCR, lists solely in-frame clones and lacks some. This sample has about 130,000 clones, with approximately 91% found just once. The CDR3 is 15 amino acids. V dropped 3 bases and J dropped 0 bases, with 9 bases sitting between them. Per germline, CDR1 LNHDA and CDR2 SQIVND (reference sequence). Details on this clone: The antigen is not known.

Sequenced material: peripheral blood, taken 28 days after the second AZD1222 dose. The clonotype originates from an adult who received the AZD1222 COVID-19 vaccine. The rearrangement links TRBV19 to TRBJ2-1; D unclear. The CDR3 bases are TGTGCCAGTAGTATCGCGGAACCCTCCTACAATGAGCAGTTCTTC. Amino acids: CASSIAEPSYNEQFF.